These 25 T cell receptor beta chains were all obtained from the same sample, sequenced in a study of shared clonotypes between healthy human individuals. Clones were read by immunoSEQ multiplex PCR, and TCRdb kept only the in-frame ones, dropping some. Among approximately 1,000,000 clones listed, 60% to 85% were seen once. Material: memory CD4+ T cells from PBMCs. Documented subset: CD45RA-negative fraction. The receptor source for this set is a man aged 18 to 29 in good health. Some clones in this sample may be carry-over from other donors' samples.

The V call is TRBV19, the J call TRBJ2-7; 7 bases align to TRBD2. The length of the CDR3 is 15 residues. Per germline, CDR1 LNHDA and CDR2 SQIVND (reference sequence). Trimming removed 5 bases from V and 6 bases from J; junction bases left unmatched: 13. The CDR3 bases are TGTGCCAGTAGTCCGGGACGTACTAGCGTCGGCGAGCAGTACTTC. Amino acids: CASSPGRTSVGEQYF.

The genes are TRBV10-3 and TRBJ1-2; a possible D gene is TRBD1 (5 bases). V was cut by 2 bases and J by 8 bases, with 12 bases left in between. Per the germline V gene, CDR1 is ENHRY and CDR2 is SYGVKD. The CDR3 runs to 13 residues. The CDR3 protein is CAISEDQGTGYTF. The CDR3 DNA reads TGTGCCATCAGTGAGGATCAGGGAACCGGCTACACCTTC.

The J gene is TRBJ2-3, the V gene TRBV4-1, with D perhaps matching TRBD1 (6 bases). The length of the CDR3 is 17 residues. V lost 4 bases and J 0 bases, leaving 17 bases between the germline ends. The germline V gene has CDR1 MGHRA and CDR2 YSYEKL. The CDR3 here is CASSLVGGAPSTDTQYF. The CDR3 DNA follows: TGCGCCAGCAGCCTCGTTGGGGGCGCCCCTAGCACAGATACGCAGTATTTT.

This clone has only one observation. V gene TRBV4-1 combines with J gene TRBJ1-4; no clear D gene. The CDR3 has 15 residues. Trimming took 4 bases from V and 1 from J, leaving 10 bases between them. Germline assignment: CDR1 MGHRA and CDR2 YSYEKL. The CDR3 DNA reads as TGCGCCAGCAGCCCCCGGGTGGGAACTAATGAAAAACTGTTTTTT. This codes for CASSPRVGTNEKLFF.

J is TRBJ2-5 and V is TRBV27; 7 bases match TRBD1. The CDR3 length is 12 residues. Germline V gene lookup returns CDR1 MNHEY and CDR2 SMNVEV (reference sequence). With 5 bases clipped from V and 5 bases from J, the junction kept 2 bases outside the gene matches. CDR3 in DNA: TGTGCCAGCAGTCTGACAGGGGAGACCCAGTACTTC. Protein sequence: CASSLTGETQYF.

The V call is TRBV7-6, the J call TRBJ2-2; 7 nucleotides match TRBD1. The CDR3 runs to 15 residues. V lost 4 bases and J lost 0; bases outside the gene matches: 2. The germline gives CDR1 SGHVS, CDR2 FNYEAQ. CDR3 in DNA: TGTGCCAGCAGCTCCGGGACAGCGAACACCGGGGAGCTGTTTTTT. This translates into CASSSGTANTGELFF.

J is TRBJ2-1 and V is TRBV19; tentative D call: TRBD1 (6 bases). This CDR3 is 13 amino acids long. Germline V gene sequence: CDR1 LNHDA, CDR2 SQIVND (reference sequence). V lost 4 bases to trimming and J lost 5 bases, with 9 bases between them. CDR3 DNA: TGTGCCAGTAGTACCTACAGGGACAATGAGCAGTTCTTC. Its protein product is CASSTYRDNEQFF.

Worth noting for this clone: Other DNA variants within this sample encode the same CDR3. This chain uses TRBV28 with TRBJ1-5, with D possibly being TRBD1 (6 bases). V was shortened by 7 bases and J by 1 base, with 8 bases between the two germline ends. CDR3 size: 13 residues. The germline CDR1 and CDR2 sequences are MDHEN and SYDVKM. CDR3 coding DNA: TGTGCCAGCAAACAGGGAAGCAATCAGCCCCAGCATTTT. It codes for CASKQGSNQPQHF.

This chain joins TRBV5-3 and TRBJ2-3, with D tentatively TRBD2 (6 bases). TRBV5-3 is designated an ORF whose function remains uncertain. This CDR3 spans 17 amino acids. Trimming took 4 bases from V and 1 from J, leaving 19 bases between them. In DNA form, the CDR3 reads TGTGCCAGAAGCGTTGACCCGGGAGAAAGACGCACAGATACGCAGTATTTT. Translating it yields CARSVDPGERRTDTQYF.

This clone occurred a few times. The V gene is TRBV2, the J gene TRBJ1-5, with no clear D. The germline V and J ends were trimmed by 6 bases and 3 bases, with 12 bases remaining between them. Germline CDR1 SNHLY, CDR2 FYNNEI. The CDR3 is made up of 14 amino acids. The CDR3 bases are TGTGCCAGCAGGATGTATGGGGACAATCAGCCCCAGCATTTT. Translating it yields CASRMYGDNQPQHF.

About this clone: At the DNA level, this CDR3 is encoded by other sequences in the same sample as well. V usage is TRBV18 and J usage is TRBJ1-1; D is uncertain. CDR3 length: 13 amino acids. The germline gives CDR1 KGHSH, CDR2 LQKENI. V lost 3 bases to trimming and J lost 1 base, with 6 bases between them. CDR3 residues: CASSPVGNTEAFF. Here the CDR3 DNA reads TGTGCCAGCTCACCCGTGGGGAACACTGAAGCTTTCTTT.

V gene TRBV2 combines with J gene TRBJ1-5; 9 bases line up with TRBD1. Germline V lookup: CDR1 SNHLY, CDR2 FYNNEI. This CDR3 is 14 amino acids long. J lost 2 bases, V lost 8 bases, and 4 bases had no gene match. CDR3 residues: CASGRQGGNQPQHF. The CDR3 nucleotides read TGTGCCAGCGGAAGACAGGGGGGCAATCAGCCCCAGCATTTT. Together with reference TRBV2 and TRBJ1-5, the CDR3 gives the full variable domain: EPEVTQTPSHQVTQMGQEVILRCVPISNHLYFYWYRQILGQKVEFLVSFYNNEISEKSEIFDDQFSVERPDGSNFTLKIRSTKLEDSAMYFCASGRQGGNQPQHFGDGTRLSIL.

The rearrangement joins TRBV19 to TRBJ1-1; 7 positions match TRBD1. Germline loops: CDR1 LNHDA, CDR2 SQIVND (reference sequence). V was pared by 3 bases and J by 4 bases, with 2 bases of the junction left unmatched. This CDR3 spans 13 amino acids. CDR3 loop: CASSIDRVTEAFF. In nucleotides, the CDR3 is TGTGCCAGTAGTATCGACAGGGTCACTGAAGCTTTCTTT.

The rearrangement links TRBV7-9 to TRBJ2-5, with 8 positions matching TRBD2. The germline V gene has CDR1 SEHNR and CDR2 FQNEAQ (reference sequence). This CDR3 contains 17 residues. V was clipped by 7 bases and J by 4 bases; unmatched bases: 17. The CDR3 DNA follows: TGTGCCAGCACCATAGGGGACGGAGCGGGAGCGGCAGAGACCCAGTACTTC. Translation: CASTIGDGAGAAETQYF.

The chain joins TRBV28 to TRBJ2-1, with 8 bases fitting TRBD2. V was clipped by 8 bases and J by 14 bases; unmatched bases: 5. Looked up from germline, CDR1 is MDHEN and CDR2 is SYDVKM. CDR3 length: 10 amino acids. This chain's CDR3 is CASAGTREFF. The CDR3, as DNA: TGTGCCAGCGCCGGGACTAGAGAGTTCTTC.

This chain connects TRBV5-1 to TRBJ1-1, with D possibly matching TRBD1 (5 bases). Trimming cost V 2 bases and J 5 bases, with 13 bases left between them. Germline V CDR1 and CDR2: SGHRS, YFSETQ. The CDR3 is made up of 14 amino acids. In DNA, the CDR3 is TGCGCCAGCAGCTTATTCGGGGGGAGAACTGAAGCTTTCTTT. Translating gives CASSLFGGRTEAFF.

This chain uses TRBV7-3 with TRBJ1-2; D not resolved. Per the germline V gene, CDR1 is SGHTA and CDR2 is FQGTGA. Trimming took 5 bases from V and 6 from J, leaving 13 bases between them. CDR3 length equals 13 residues. The CDR3 bases are TGTGCCAGCAGCCACGAGTCGGGCGATGGCTACACCTTC. This gives the protein CASSHESGDGYTF. Together with reference TRBV7-3 and TRBJ1-2, the CDR3 gives the full variable domain: GAGVSQTPSNKVTEKGKYVELRCDPISGHTALYWYRQSLGQGPEFLIYFQGTGAADDSGLPNDRFFAVRPEGSVSTLKIQRTERGDSAVYLCASSHESGDGYTFGSGTRLTVV.

V gene TRBV6-5 combines with J gene TRBJ2-5; 8 nucleotides match TRBD2. The junction had 3 bases not matched to a gene; V was cut back by 5 bases and J by 1 base. CDR3 length equals 14 residues. Germline loops: CDR1 MNHEY, CDR2 SVGAGI. The CDR3 nucleotides are TGTGCCAGCAGTAACGGACTAGCCCAAGAGACCCAGTACTTC. Protein: CASSNGLAQETQYF.

The V gene is TRBV9, the J gene TRBJ2-3; 9 positions agree with TRBD2. After removal of 4 bases from V and 2 bases from J, the junction contained 11 bases not matched to a gene. Germline assignment: CDR1 SGDLS and CDR2 YYNGEE. The CDR3 has 17 amino acids. This CDR3 is CASSSRPTSGYTDTQYF. CDR3 DNA: TGTGCCAGCAGCTCCAGACCGACTAGCGGCTACACAGATACGCAGTATTTT.

V gene TRBV18 combines with J gene TRBJ2-1, with no clear D. This CDR3 contains 16 residues. The germline V gene has CDR1 KGHSH and CDR2 LQKENI. V was cut by 0 bases and J by 3 bases, with 12 bases left in between. As DNA, the CDR3 is TGTGCCAGCTCACCACCGGGGTATAGAGGCTACAATGAGCAGTTCTTC. Translation: CASSPPGYRGYNEQFF.

The chain carries TRBV28 and TRBJ1-5, with D unclear. The CDR3 runs 12 residues. The germline V gene encodes CDR1 MDHEN and CDR2 SYDVKM. V lost 7 bases and J 1 base, leaving 5 bases between the germline ends. CDR3 in DNA: TGTGCCAGCACTTGGAGCAATCAGCCCCAGCATTTT. This gives the protein CASTWSNQPQHF.

V and J are TRBV4-1 and TRBJ1-5; D remains unclear. The CDR3 spans 16 residues. Trimming took 0 bases from V and 11 from J, leaving 20 bases between them. Per germline, CDR1 MGHRA and CDR2 YSYEKL. DNA for the CDR3: TGCGCCAGCAGCCAAGATGAAAAAGCGGGAGGAAGGTCCCAGCATTTT. It translates to CASSQDEKAGGRSQHF.

The chain carries TRBV9 and TRBJ2-2, with a tentative D call TRBD1 (6 bases). The V end was cut by 3 bases, the J end by 0 bases, with 12 bases between. Looked up from germline, CDR1 is SGDLS and CDR2 is YYNGEE. This CDR3 has 16 residues. The CDR3, as DNA: TGTGCCAGCAGCGAACAGGGTGGCACGAACACCGGGGAGCTGTTTTTT. This codes for CASSEQGGTNTGELFF. Full variable domain (missing parts from reference TRBV9 and TRBJ2-2): DSGVTQTPKHLITATGQRVTLRCSPRSGDLSVYWYQQSLDQGLQFLIQYYNGEERAKGNILERFSAQQFPDLHSELNLSSLELGDSALYFCASSEQGGTNTGELFFGEGSRLTVL.

V and J are TRBV27 and TRBJ2-2, with D perhaps TRBD2 (6 bases). There are 14 residues in the CDR3. The V gene's germline CDR1 is MNHEY and CDR2 SMNVEV (reference sequence). The V end was cut by 8 bases, the J end by 3 bases, with 13 bases between. The CDR3 sequence: CASAGQDYTGELFF. CDR3 nucleotides: TGTGCCAGCGCGGGGCAGGATTACACCGGGGAGCTGTTTTTT.

The chain couples TRBV28 to TRBJ2-5; a possible D gene is TRBD2 (6 bases). CDR3 size: 13 residues. Per germline, CDR1 MDHEN and CDR2 SYDVKM. Trimming removed 2 bases at V and 5 bases at J, with 9 bases between. The DNA of the CDR3 is TGTGCCAGCAGTTTACCTAGCGTCGAGACCCAGTACTTC. The encoded protein is CASSLPSVETQYF.